One sample yielded the 5 T cell receptor beta chains listed below, sequenced in a study of OX40 agonist ivuxolimab in advanced cancers. The assay was immunoSEQ multiplex PCR, and TCRdb's table has in-frame clones only and misses some. The sample consists of approximately 90,000 clones, roughly 89% of them appearing once. The source was CD4+ or CD8+ T cells sorted from blood, collected in a trial of the OX40 agonist ivuxolimab. The receptor source for this set is an adult with an advanced solid tumor such as melanoma, head and neck, liver or kidney cancer.

V gene TRBV18 combines with J gene TRBJ1-2; no definite D call. CDR1 is KGHSH, CDR2 LQKENI, per germline. This CDR3 region has 12 residues. V was pared by 6 bases and J by 6 bases, with 11 bases between. As DNA, the CDR3 is TGTGCCAGCTCTCCTAATAATGATGGCTACACCTTC. Amino acid sequence: CASSPNNDGYTF.

J is TRBJ2-1 and V is TRBV5-6, with 8 bases that match TRBD2. V trimming: 7 bases; J trimming: 9 bases; junction bases outside the gene matches: 9. The V gene's germline CDR1 is SGHDT and CDR2 YYEEEE. The CDR3 length is 13 residues. CDR3 amino acids: CASDRTSGGEQFF. The CDR3 nucleotides are TGTGCCAGCGACCGAACTAGCGGAGGTGAGCAGTTCTTC. Full variable domain (missing parts from reference TRBV5-6 and TRBJ2-1): DAGVTQSPTHLIKTRGQQVTLRCSPKSGHDTVSWYQQALGQGPQFIFQYYEEEERQRGNFPDRFSGHQFPNYSSELNVNALLLGDSALYLCASDRTSGGEQFFGPGTRLTVL.

The genes are TRBV27 and TRBJ1-2; D is ambiguous. V shed 8 bases and J shed 1 base, with 8 bases lying between them. Germline CDR1 MNHEY, CDR2 SMNVEV (reference sequence). This CDR3 region has 12 residues. The DNA for the CDR3 is TGTGCCAGCCGACACCTTAACTATGGCTACACCTTC. Amino acids: CASRHLNYGYTF.

The genes are TRBV28 and TRBJ2-7; D is possibly TRBD1 (6 bases). The germline CDR1 and CDR2 sequences are MDHEN and SYDVKM. The V gene lost 4 bases and the J gene lost 6 bases, with 19 bases spanning the gap. The CDR3 length is 15 residues. CDR3 DNA: TGTGCCAGCAGTTCTACTCCGGGACACTCGGCCGAGCAGTACTTC. It encodes CASSSTPGHSAEQYF. The full variable domain, completed using reference TRBV28 and TRBJ2-7, is DVKVTQSSRYLVKRTGEKVFLECVQDMDHENMFWYRQDPGLGLRLIYFSYDVKMKEKGDIPEGYSVSREKKERFSLILESASTNQTSMYLCASSSTPGHSAEQYFGPGTRLTVT.

The rearrangement joins TRBV9 to TRBJ1-4; a weak D match, TRBD1 (5 bases). This CDR3 spans 16 amino acids. V was cut by 0 bases and J by 2 bases, with 11 bases left in between. CDR1 SGDLS and CDR2 YYNGEE come from the germline V gene. The CDR3 spells CASSVAVGGTNEKLFF. The CDR3 bases are TGTGCCAGCAGCGTAGCTGTTGGGGGGACTAATGAAAAACTGTTTTTT.